Reported below is one TCR beta chain. The antigen remains undetermined. Sequenced by immunoSEQ multiplex PCR; TCRdb stores in-frame clones only, minus some. The sample lists about 2.4 million clones, 85% to 95% occurring once. The data belong to a study of shared clonotypes between healthy human individuals. Study information: Used for every donor were three CD4 naive, three CD4 memory, two CD8 naive and one CD8 memory plate.

Points from the study as a whole: Sorted-subset sequencing, rarefaction showed, was incomplete despite large depth. It was only blood that was sampled, and tissue repertoires likely differ.

The CDR3 covers 17 residues. Germline-derived CDR1 and CDR2 are MGHRA and YSYEKL. Germline trimming cut 0 bases from V and 7 bases from J; bases unmatched to any gene: 5. The sample comprised naive CD4+ T cells sorted from blood. Subset denoted: CD45RA+ positively selected. The clonotype was recovered from a man aged 18 to 29 in good health. The chain links TRBV4-1 to TRBJ2-1; 14 nucleotides line up with TRBD2. The CDR3 sequence is CASSQDRLAGGPNEQFF. The CDR3 bases are TGCGCCAGCAGCCAAGACCGACTAGCGGGAGGGCCAAATGAGCAGTTCTTC.